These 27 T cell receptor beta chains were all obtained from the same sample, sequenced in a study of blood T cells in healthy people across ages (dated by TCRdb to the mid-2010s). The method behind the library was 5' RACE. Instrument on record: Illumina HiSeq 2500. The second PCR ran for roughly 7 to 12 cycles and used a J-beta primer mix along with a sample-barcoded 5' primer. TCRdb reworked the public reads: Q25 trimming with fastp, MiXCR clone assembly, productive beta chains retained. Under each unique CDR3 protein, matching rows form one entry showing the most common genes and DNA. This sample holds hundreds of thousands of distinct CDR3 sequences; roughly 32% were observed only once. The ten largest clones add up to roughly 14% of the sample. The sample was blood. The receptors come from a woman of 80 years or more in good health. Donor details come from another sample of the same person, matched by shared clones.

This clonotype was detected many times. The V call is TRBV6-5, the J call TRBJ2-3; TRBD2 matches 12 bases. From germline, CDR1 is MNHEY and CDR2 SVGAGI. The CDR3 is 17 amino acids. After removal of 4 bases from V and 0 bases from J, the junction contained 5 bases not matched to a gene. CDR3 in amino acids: CASSFYGLAGSTDTQYF. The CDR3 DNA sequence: TGTGCCAGCAGTTTCTACGGACTAGCGGGGAGCACAGATACGCAGTATTTT.

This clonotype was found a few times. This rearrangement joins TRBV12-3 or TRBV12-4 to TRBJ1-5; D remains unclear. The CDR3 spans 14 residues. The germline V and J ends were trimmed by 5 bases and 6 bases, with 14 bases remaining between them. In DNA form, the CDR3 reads TGTGCCAGCAGTGAAAAAAGTAAGGGTCAGCCCCAGCATTTT. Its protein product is CASSEKSKGQPQHF.

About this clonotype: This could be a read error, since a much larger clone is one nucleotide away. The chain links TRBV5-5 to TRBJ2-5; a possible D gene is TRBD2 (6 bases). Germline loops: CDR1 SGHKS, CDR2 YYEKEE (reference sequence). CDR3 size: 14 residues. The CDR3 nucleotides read TGTGCCGGCAGTCGAACGGGAGTCCAAGAGACCCAGTACTTC. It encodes CAGSRTGVQETQYF.

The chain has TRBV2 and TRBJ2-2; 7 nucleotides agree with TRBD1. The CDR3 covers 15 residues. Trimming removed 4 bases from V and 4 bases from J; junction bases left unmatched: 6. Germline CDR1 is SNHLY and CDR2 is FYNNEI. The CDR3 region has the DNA TGTGCCAGCAGTGCGACAGGGTCTGGCACCGGGGAGCTGTTTTTT. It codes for CASSATGSGTGELFF.

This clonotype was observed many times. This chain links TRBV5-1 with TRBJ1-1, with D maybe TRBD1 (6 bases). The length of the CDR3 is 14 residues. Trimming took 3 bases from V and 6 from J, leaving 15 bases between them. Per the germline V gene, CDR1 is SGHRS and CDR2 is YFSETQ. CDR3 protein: CASSSLRGGAEAFF. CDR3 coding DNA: TGCGCCAGCAGCTCCCTCAGAGGGGGGGCTGAAGCTTTCTTT.

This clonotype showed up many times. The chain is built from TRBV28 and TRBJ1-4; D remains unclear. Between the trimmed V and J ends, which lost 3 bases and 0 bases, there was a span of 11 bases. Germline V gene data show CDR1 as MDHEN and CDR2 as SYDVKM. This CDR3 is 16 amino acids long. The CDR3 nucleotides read TGTGCCAGCAGTTTCTACGGTTTGGCAACTAATGAAAAACTGTTTTTT. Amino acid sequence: CASSFYGLATNEKLFF.

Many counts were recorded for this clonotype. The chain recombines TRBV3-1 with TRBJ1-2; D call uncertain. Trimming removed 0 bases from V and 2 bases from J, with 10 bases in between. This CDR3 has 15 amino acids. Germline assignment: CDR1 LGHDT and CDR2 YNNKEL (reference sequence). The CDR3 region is CASSQDLTANYGYTF. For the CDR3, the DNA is TGTGCCAGCAGCCAAGATCTTACAGCCAACTATGGCTACACCTTC.

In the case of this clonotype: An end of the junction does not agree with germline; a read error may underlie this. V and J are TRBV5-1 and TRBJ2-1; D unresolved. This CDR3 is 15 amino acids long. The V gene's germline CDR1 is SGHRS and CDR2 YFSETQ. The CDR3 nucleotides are TGCGCCAGCAGCTTAACTGGAAGCTCCTGCAATGAGCAGTTCTTC. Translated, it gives CASSLTGSSCNEQFF.

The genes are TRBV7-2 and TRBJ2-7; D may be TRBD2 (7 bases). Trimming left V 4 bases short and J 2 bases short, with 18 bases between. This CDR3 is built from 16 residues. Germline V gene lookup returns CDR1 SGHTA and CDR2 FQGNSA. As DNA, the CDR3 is TGTGCCAGCAGCTATTGGGGGGGGCCTTCTACCTACGAGCAGTACTTC. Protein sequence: CASSYWGGPSTYEQYF.

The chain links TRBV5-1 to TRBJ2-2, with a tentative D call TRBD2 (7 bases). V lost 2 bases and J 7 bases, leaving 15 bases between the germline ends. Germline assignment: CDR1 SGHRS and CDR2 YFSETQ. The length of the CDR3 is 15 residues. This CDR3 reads CASSFSGGQDGELFF. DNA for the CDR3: TGCGCCAGCAGCTTCTCGGGGGGCCAGGACGGGGAGCTGTTTTTT.

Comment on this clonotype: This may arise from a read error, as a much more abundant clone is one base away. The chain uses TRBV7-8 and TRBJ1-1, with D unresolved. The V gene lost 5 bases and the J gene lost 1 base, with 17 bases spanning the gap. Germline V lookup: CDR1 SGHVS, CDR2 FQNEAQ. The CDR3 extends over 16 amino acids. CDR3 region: CASSLGRALGNTEAFF. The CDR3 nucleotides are TGTGCCAGCAGCCTCGGACGGGCCCTGGGGAACACTGAAGCTTTCTTT.

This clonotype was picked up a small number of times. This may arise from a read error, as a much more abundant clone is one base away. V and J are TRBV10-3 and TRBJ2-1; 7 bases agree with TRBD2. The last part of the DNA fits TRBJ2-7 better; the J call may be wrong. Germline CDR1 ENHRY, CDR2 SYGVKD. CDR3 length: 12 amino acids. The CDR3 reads CAIRDYGNEQYF. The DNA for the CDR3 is TGTGCCATCCGGGACTACGGCAATGAGCAGTACTTC.

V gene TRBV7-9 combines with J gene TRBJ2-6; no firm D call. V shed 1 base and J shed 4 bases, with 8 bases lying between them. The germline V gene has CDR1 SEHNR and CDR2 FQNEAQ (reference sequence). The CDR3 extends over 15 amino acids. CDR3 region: CASSLVILGANVLTF. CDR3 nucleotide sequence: TGTGCCAGCAGCTTAGTTATTCTCGGGGCCAACGTCCTGACTTTC.

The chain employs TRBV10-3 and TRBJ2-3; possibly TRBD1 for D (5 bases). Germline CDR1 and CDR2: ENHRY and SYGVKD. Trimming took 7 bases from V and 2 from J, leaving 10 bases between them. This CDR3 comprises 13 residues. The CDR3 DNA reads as TGTGCCATCAAGAAAGGGGACACAGATACGCAGTATTTT. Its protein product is CAIKKGDTDTQYF.

The CDR3 loop reads CSASRAGGEQYF. The CDR3 DNA follows: TGCAGTGCTAGTAGGGCAGGGGGGGAGCAGTACTTC. This chain links TRBV20-1 with TRBJ2-7; D possibly corresponds to TRBD1 (7 bases). V was cut by 3 bases and J by 7 bases, with 13 bases left in between. Germline CDR1 and CDR2: DFQATT and SNEGSKA (reference sequence). The CDR3 is made up of 12 amino acids.

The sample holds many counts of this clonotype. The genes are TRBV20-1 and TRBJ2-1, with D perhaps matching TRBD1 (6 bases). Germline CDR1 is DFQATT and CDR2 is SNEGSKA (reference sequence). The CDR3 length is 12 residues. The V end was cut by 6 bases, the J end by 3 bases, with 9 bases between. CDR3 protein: CSAPGVYNEQFF. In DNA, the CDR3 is TGCAGTGCCCCAGGGGTCTACAATGAGCAGTTCTTC.

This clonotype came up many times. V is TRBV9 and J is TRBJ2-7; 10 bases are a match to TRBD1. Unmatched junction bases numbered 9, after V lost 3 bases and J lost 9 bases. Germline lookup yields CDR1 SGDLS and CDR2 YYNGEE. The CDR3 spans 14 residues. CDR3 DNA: TGTGCCAGCAGCGCCCCGGGACAGGGGTCATCGCAGTACTTC. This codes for CASSAPGQGSSQYF.

This CDR3 reads CAISELQAFPYQETQYF. In nucleotides, the CDR3 is TGTGCCATCAGTGAGCTACAGGCCTTTCCCTACCAAGAGACCCAGTACTTC. The chain is built from TRBV10-3 and TRBJ2-5; possibly TRBD1 for D (5 bases). CDR1 and CDR2 (germline): ENHRY, SYGVKD. The germline V and J ends were trimmed by 2 bases and 0 bases, with 16 bases remaining between them. The CDR3 has 17 residues.

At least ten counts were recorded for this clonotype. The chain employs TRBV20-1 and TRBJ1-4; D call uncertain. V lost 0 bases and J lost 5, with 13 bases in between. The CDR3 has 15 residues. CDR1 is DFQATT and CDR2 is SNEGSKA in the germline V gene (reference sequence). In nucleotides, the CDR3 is TGCAGTGCTAGAGAAGTGGCAGGAAGAAATGAAAAACTGTTTTTT. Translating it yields CSAREVAGRNEKLFF.

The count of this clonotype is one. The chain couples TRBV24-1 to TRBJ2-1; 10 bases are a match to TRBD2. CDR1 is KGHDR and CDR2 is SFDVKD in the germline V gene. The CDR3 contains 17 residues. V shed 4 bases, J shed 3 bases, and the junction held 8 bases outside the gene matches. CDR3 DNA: TGTGCCACCAGTGAAGCCATAGCGGGAGGACGCTACAATGAGCAGTTCTTC. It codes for CATSEAIAGGRYNEQFF.

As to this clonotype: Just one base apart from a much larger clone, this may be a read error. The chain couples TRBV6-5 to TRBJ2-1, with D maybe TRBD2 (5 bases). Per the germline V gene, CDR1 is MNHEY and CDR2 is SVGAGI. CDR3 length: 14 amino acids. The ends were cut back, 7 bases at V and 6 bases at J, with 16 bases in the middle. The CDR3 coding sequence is TGTGCCAGCAATTCGTGGACGGGGAGCAATGAGCAGTTCTTC. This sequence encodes CASNSWTGSNEQFF.

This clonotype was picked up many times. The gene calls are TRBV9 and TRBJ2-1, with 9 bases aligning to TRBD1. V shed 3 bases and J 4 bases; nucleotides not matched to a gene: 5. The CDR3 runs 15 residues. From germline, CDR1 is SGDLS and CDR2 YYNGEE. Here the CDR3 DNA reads TGTGCCAGCAGCGAGACGACAGGGGGATACAATGAGCAGTTCTTC. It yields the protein CASSETTGGYNEQFF.

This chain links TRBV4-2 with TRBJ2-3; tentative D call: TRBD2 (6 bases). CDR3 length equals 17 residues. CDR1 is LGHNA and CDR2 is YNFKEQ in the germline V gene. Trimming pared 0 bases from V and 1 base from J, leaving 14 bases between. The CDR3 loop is CASSQDYGGAGTDTQYF. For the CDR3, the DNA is TGTGCCAGCAGCCAAGATTACGGGGGAGCGGGCACAGATACGCAGTATTTT.

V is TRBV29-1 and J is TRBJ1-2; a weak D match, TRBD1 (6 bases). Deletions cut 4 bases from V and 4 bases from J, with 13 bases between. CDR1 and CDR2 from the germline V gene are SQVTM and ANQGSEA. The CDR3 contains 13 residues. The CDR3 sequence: CSVGAGGGYGYTF. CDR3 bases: TGCAGCGTTGGCGCCGGGGGCGGCTATGGCTACACCTTC.

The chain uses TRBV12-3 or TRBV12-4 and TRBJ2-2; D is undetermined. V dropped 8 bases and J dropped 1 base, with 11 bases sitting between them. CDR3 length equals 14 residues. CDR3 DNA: TGTGCCAGCGGGCGATCCGTGAACACCGGGGAGCTGTTTTTT. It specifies CASGRSVNTGELFF.

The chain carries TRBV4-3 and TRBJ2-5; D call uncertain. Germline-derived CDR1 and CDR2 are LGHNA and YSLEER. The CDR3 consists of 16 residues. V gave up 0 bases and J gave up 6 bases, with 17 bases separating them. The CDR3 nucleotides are TGCGCCAGCAGCCAAGATTGGCTCGGGCGGTACCAGACCCAGTACTTC. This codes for CASSQDWLGRYQTQYF.

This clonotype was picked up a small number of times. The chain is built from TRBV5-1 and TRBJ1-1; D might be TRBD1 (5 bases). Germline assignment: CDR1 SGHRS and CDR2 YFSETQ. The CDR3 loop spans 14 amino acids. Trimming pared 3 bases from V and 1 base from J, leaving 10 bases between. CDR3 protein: CASSYGTGNTEAFF. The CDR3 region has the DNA TGCGCCAGCAGCTACGGGACGGGGAACACTGAAGCTTTCTTT.